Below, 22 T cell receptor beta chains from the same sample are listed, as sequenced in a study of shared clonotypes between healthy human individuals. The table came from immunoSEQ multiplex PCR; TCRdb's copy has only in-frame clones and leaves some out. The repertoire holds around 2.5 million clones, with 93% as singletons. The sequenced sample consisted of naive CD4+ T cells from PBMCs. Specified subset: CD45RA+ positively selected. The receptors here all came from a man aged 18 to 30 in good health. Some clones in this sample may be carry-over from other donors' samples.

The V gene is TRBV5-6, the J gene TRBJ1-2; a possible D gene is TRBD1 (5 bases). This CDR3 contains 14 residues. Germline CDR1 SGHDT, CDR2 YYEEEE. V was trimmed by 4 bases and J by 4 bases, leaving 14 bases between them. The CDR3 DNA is TGTGCCAGCAGCATCCAGGGCGAGGGCTATGGCTACACCTTC. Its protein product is CASSIQGEGYGYTF.

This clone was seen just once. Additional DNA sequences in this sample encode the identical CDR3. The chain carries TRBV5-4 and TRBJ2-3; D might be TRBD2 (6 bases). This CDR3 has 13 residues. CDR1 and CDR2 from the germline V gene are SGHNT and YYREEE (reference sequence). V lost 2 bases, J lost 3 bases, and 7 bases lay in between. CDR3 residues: CASSFGGTDTQYF. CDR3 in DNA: TGTGCCAGCAGCTTCGGGGGAACAGATACGCAGTATTTT. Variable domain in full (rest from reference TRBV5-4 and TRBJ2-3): ETGVTQSPTHLIKTRGQQVTLRCSSQSGHNTVSWYQQALGQGPQFIFQYYREEENGRGNFPPRFSGLQFPNYSSELNVNALELDDSALYLCASSFGGTDTQYFGPGTRLTVL.

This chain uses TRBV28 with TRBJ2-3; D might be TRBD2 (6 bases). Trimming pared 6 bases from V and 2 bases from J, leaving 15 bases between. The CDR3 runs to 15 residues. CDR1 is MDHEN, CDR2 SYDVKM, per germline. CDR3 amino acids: CASSPPGLITDTQYF. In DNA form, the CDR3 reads TGTGCCAGCAGCCCTCCGGGACTCATCACAGATACGCAGTATTTT. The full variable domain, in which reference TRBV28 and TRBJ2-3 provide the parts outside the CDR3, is DVKVTQSSRYLVKRTGEKVFLECVQDMDHENMFWYRQDPGLGLRLIYFSYDVKMKEKGDIPEGYSVSREKKERFSLILESASTNQTSMYLCASSPPGLITDTQYFGPGTRLTVL.

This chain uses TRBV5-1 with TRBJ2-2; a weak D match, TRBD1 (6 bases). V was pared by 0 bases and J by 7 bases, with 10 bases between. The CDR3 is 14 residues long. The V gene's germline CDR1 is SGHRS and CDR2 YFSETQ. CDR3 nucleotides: TGCGCCAGCAGCTTGGGACAGGAGGACGGGGAGCTGTTTTTT. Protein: CASSLGQEDGELFF. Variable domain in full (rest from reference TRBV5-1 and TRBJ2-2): KAGVTQTPRYLIKTRGQQVTLSCSPISGHRSVSWYQQTPGQGLQFLFEYFSETQRNKGNFPGRFSGRQFSNSRSEMNVSTLELGDSALYLCASSLGQEDGELFFGEGSRLTVL.

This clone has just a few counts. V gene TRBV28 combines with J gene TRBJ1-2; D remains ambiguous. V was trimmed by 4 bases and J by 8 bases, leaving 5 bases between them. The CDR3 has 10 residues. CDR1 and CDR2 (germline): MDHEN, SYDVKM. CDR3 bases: TGTGCCAGCAGTTGGAACGGCTACACCTTC. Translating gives CASSWNGYTF.

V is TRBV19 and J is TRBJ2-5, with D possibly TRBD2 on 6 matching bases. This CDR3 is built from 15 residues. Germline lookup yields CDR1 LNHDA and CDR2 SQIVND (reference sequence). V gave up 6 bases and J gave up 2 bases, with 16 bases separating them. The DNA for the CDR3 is TGTGCCAGTAGGGAGGGGCTAGCGCGACAAGAGACCCAGTACTTC. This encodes CASREGLARQETQYF.

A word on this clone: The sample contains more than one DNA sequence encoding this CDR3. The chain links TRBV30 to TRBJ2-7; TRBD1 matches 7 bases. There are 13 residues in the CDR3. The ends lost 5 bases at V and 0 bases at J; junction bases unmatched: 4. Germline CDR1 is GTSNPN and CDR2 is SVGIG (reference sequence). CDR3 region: CAWADRSSYEQYF. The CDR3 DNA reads TGTGCCTGGGCGGACAGGAGCTCCTACGAGCAGTACTTC.

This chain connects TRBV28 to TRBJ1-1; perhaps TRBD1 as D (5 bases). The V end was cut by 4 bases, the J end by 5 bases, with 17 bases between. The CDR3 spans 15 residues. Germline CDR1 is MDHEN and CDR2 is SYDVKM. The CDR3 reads CASSSMITRGTEAFF. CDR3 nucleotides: TGTGCCAGCAGTTCCATGATCACCCGGGGGACTGAAGCTTTCTTT. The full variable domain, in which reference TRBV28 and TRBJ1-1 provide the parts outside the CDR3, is DVKVTQSSRYLVKRTGEKVFLECVQDMDHENMFWYRQDPGLGLRLIYFSYDVKMKEKGDIPEGYSVSREKKERFSLILESASTNQTSMYLCASSSMITRGTEAFFGQGTRLTVV.

The CDR3 sequence: CAWGRGGLEQPQHF. The DNA for the CDR3 is TGTGCCTGGGGACGGGGGGGGCTGGAGCAGCCCCAGCATTTT. V is TRBV30 and J is TRBJ1-5; possibly TRBD1 for D (6 bases). CDR3 length: 14 amino acids. Trimming removed 5 bases from V and 7 bases from J, with 18 bases in between. Looked up from germline, CDR1 is GTSNPN and CDR2 is SVGIG (reference sequence).

In DNA form, the CDR3 reads TGTGCCAGCAGTCCCCACGGGTCCTCTGGGGCCAACGTCCTGACTTTC. Protein product: CASSPHGSSGANVLTF. This chain uses TRBV27 with TRBJ2-6, with no clear D. This CDR3 comprises 16 residues. Germline V gives CDR1 MNHEY, CDR2 SMNVEV (reference sequence). Trimming left V 5 bases short and J 0 bases short, with 11 bases between.

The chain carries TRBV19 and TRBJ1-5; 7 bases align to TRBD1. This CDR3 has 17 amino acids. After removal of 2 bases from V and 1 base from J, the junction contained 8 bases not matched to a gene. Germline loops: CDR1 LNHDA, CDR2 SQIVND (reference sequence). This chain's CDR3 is CASSITLRGRSNQPQHF. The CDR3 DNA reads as TGTGCCAGTAGTATAACGTTAAGGGGGCGAAGCAATCAGCCCCAGCATTTT.

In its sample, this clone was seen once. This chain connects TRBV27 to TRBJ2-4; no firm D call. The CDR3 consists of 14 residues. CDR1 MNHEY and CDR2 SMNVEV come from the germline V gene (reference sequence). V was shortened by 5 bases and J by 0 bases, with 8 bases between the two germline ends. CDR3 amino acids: CASSANLAKNIQYF. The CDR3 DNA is TGTGCCAGCAGTGCGAACCTAGCCAAAAACATTCAGTACTTC.

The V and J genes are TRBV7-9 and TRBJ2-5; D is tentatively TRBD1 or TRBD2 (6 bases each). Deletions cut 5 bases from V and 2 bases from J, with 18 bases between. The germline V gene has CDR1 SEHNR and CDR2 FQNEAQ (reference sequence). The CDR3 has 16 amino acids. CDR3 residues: CASSVWGAGHQETQYF. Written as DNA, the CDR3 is TGTGCCAGCAGCGTCTGGGGGGCGGGGCATCAAGAGACCCAGTACTTC. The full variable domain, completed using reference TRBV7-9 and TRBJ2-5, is DTGVSQNPRHKITKRGQNVTFRCDPISEHNRLYWYRQTLGQGPEFLTYFQNEAQLEKSRLLSDRFSAERPKGSFSTLEIQRTEQGDSAMYLCASSVWGAGHQETQYFGPGTRLLVL.

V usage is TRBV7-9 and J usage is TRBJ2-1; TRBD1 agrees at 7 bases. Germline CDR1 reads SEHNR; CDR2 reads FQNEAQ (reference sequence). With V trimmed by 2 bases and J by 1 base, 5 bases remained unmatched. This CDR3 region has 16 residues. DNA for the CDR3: TGTGCCAGCAGCTTAACCTGGACAGGTTCCTACAATGAGCAGTTCTTC. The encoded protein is CASSLTWTGSYNEQFF.

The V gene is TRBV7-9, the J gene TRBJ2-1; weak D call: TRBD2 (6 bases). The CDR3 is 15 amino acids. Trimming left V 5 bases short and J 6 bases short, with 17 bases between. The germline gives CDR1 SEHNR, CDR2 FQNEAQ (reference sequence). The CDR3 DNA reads TGTGCCAGCAGCCCCATGCCGACTAGACGCAATGAGCAGTTCTTC. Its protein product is CASSPMPTRRNEQFF.

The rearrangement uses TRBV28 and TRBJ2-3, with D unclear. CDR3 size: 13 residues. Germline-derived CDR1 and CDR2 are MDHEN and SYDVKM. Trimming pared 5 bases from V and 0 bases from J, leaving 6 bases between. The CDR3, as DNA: TGTGCCAGCAGTCCACAAAGCACAGATACGCAGTATTTT. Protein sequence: CASSPQSTDTQYF.

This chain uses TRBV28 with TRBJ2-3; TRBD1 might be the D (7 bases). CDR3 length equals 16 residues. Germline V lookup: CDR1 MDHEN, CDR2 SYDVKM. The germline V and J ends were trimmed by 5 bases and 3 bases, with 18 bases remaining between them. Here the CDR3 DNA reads TGTGCCAGCAGTCTCACGGGAGAGGGGGCGACAGATACGCAGTATTTT. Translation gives CASSLTGEGATDTQYF.

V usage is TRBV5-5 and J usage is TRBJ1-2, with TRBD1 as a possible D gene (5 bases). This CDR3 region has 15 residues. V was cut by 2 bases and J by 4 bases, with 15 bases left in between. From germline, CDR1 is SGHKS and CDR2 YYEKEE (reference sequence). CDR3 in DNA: TGTGCCAGCAGCTTAGAACAGGAACAGAGCTATGGCTACACCTTC. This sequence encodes CASSLEQEQSYGYTF.

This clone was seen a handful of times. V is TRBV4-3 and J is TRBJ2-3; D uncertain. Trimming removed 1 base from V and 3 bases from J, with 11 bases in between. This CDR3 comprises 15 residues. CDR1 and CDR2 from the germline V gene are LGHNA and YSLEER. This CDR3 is CASSQVETSTDTQYF. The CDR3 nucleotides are TGCGCCAGCAGCCAAGTTGAGACTTCTACAGATACGCAGTATTTT.

CDR3 DNA: TGTGCCAGCAGTGAGACTAGCTCTGGGGCCAACGTCCTGACTTTC. The encoded protein is CASSETSSGANVLTF. V and J are TRBV6-4 and TRBJ2-6, with D perhaps matching TRBD2 (6 bases). Germline lookup yields CDR1 MRHNA and CDR2 SNTAGT. The CDR3 length is 15 residues. V was clipped by 3 bases and J by 0 bases, with 6 bases between them.

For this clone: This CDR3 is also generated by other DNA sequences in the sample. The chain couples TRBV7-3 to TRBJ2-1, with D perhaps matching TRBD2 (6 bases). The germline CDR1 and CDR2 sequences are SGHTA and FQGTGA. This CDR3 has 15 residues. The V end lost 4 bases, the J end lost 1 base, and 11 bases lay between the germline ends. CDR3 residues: CASSSGTPSYNEQFF. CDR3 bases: TGTGCCAGCAGCTCCGGGACTCCTTCCTACAATGAGCAGTTCTTC. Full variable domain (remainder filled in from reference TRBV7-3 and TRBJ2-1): GAGVSQTPSNKVTEKGKYVELRCDPISGHTALYWYRQSLGQGPEFLIYFQGTGAADDSGLPNDRFFAVRPEGSVSTLKIQRTERGDSAVYLCASSSGTPSYNEQFFGPGTRLTVL.

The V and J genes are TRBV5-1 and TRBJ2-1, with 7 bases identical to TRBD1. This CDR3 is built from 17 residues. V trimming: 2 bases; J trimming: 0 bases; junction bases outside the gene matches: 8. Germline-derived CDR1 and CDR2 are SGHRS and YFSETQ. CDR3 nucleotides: TGCGCCAGCAGCTTTAAGTACAGGGGAAGCTCCTACAATGAGCAGTTCTTC. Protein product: CASSFKYRGSSYNEQFF.